The following is a TCR beta chain sequence with its context. Its target is unknown. Via template switching, UMIs carrying a 6-nucleotide sample barcode were introduced. After re-calling the 5' RACE reads, TCRdb lists one entry per CDR3 protein, DNA absent. The sample totals around 380,000 distinct CDR3 sequences. The data originate from a study of monozygotic twins with inflammatory bowel disease. Study outcomes and limitations: Lower TCRbeta diversity (inverse Simpson) was seen in IBD patients than in healthy co-twins.

Germline CDR1 reads MNHEY; CDR2 reads SMNVEV (reference sequence). CDR3 length: 12 amino acids. After skipping T cell sorting, the authors isolated total RNA from whole blood. Sequencing was carried out using blood. The TCR was taken from a human donor with ulcerative colitis or Crohn's disease, or a healthy co-twin of an affected twin (not recorded which). The chain joins TRBV27 to TRBJ2-2. The CDR3 is CASSFQAGELFF.